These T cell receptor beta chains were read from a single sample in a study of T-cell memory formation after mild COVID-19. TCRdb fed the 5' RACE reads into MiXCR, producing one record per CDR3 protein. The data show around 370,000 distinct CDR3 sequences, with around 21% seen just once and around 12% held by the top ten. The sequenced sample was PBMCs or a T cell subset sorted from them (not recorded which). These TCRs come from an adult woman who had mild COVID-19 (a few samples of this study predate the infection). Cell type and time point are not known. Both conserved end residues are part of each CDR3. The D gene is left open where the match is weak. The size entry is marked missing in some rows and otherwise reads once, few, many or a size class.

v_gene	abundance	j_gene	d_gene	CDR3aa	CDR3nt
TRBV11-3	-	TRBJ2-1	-	CASSLGSAAGEQFF	TGTGCCAGCAGCTTAGGGTCCGCCGCGGGGGAGCAGTTCTTC
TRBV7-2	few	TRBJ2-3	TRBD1	CASSSVSPGQGTDTQYF	TGTGCCAGCAGCTCCGTCTCCCCGGGACAGGGGACAGATACGCAGTATTTT
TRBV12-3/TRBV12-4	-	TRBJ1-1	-	CASSSSPEAFF	TGTGCCAGCAGTTCTTCCCCCGAAGCTTTCTTT
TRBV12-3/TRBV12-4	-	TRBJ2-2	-	CASSLGWGGNTGELFF	TGTGCCAGCAGTTTGGGTTGGGGAGGGAACACCGGGGAGCTGTTTTTT
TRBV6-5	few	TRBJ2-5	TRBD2	CASSATSGRRETQYF	TGTGCCAGCAGTGCGACTAGCGGGAGGCGGGAGACCCAGTACTTC
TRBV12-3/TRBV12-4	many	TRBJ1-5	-	CASSLSQGNQPQHF	TGTGCCAGCAGTTTAAGTCAGGGCAATCAGCCCCAGCATTTT
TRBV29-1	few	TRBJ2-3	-	CSVAGDQADTQYF	TGCAGCGTAGCAGGAGATCAGGCAGATACGCAGTATTTT
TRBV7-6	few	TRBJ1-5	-	CASSLTIHQPQHF	TGTGCCAGCAGCTTAACAATCCATCAGCCCCAGCATTTT
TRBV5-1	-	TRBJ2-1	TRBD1	CASSLDRGVNEQFF	TGCGCCAGCAGCCTCGACAGGGGAGTCAATGAGCAGTTCTTC
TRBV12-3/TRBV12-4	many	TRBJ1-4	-	CATSLTEKLFF	TGTGCCACCAGCTTGACCGAAAAACTGTTTTTT
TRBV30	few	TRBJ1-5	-	CAWSRGNQPQHF	TGTGCCTGGAGTAGAGGCAATCAGCCCCAGCATTTT
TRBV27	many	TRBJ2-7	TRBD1	CASSQRRDSYEQYF	TGTGCCAGCAGTCAACGCCGGGACAGCTACGAGCAGTACTTC
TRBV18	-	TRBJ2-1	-	CASSPRAPPGEQFF	TGTGCCAGCTCACCACGAGCTCCGCCCGGTGAGCAGTTCTTC
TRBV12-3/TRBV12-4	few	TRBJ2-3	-	CASSLGEGDTQYF	TGTGCCAGCAGTCTGGGCGAAGGTGATACGCAGTATTTT
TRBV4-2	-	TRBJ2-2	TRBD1	CASSPTTGANTGELFF	TGTGCCAGCAGCCCTACCACAGGGGCTAACACCGGGGAGCTGTTTTTT
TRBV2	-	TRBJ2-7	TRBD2	CASRSGHGRAGFDEQYF	TGTGCCAGCAGGTCGGGGCACGGGAGGGCCGGGTTCGACGAGCAGTACTTC
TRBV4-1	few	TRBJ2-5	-	CASSSGGTAFQETQYF	TGCGCCAGCAGCTCAGGAGGGACAGCCTTCCAAGAGACCCAGTACTTC
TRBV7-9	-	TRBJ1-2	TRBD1	CASSEGTDPTNGYTF	TGTGCCAGCAGCGAAGGGACAGATCCTACTAATGGCTACACCTTC
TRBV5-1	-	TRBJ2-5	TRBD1	CASSLTLDRGPETQYF	TGCGCCAGCAGCTTGACCCTGGACAGGGGGCCCGAGACCCAGTACTTC
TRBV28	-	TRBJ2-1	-	CASSLSAVAYNEQFF	TGTGCCAGCAGTTTATCGGCGGTAGCTTACAATGAGCAGTTCTTC
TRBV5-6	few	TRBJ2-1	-	CASSKRTSEQFF	TGTGCCAGCAGCAAAAGGACGAGTGAGCAGTTCTTC
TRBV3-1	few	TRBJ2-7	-	CASSQWTGYEQYF	TGTGCCAGCAGCCAATGGACGGGCTACGAGCAGTACTTC
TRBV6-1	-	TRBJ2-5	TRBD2	CASGLARETQYF	TGTGCCAGCGGACTAGCCCGGGAGACCCAGTACTTC
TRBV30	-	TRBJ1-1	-	CAWSPGRDEAFF	TGTGCCTGGAGTCCGGGACGAGACGAAGCTTTCTTT
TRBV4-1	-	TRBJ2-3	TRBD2	CAISQDSGRLTDTQYF	TGCGCCATCAGCCAAGATAGCGGGAGGCTCACAGATACGCAGTATTTT
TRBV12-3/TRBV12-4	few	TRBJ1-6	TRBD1	CASSLGAAGGSPLHF	TGTGCCAGCAGTTTAGGAGCCGCAGGGGGATCACCCCTCCACTTT
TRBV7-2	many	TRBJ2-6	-	CASSSPGRDSGANVLTF	TGTGCCAGCAGCTCACCCGGACGGGACTCTGGGGCCAACGTCCTGACTTTC
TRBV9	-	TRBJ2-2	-	CASSVSGTTGELFF	TGTGCCAGCAGCGTATCAGGGACCACCGGGGAGCTGTTTTTT
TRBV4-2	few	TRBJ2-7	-	CASSQGQAREQYF	TGTGCCAGCAGCCAAGGACAGGCCCGAGAGCAGTACTTC
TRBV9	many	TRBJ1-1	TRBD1	CASSAWDRVNTEAFF	TGTGCCAGCAGCGCCTGGGACAGGGTGAACACTGAAGCTTTCTTT
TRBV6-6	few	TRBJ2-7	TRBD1	CASSYSGTGEGEQYF	TGTGCCAGCAGTTACTCAGGGACAGGGGAGGGCGAGCAGTACTTC
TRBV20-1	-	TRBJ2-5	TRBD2	CSARLAGAGETQYF	TGCAGTGCTAGACTAGCGGGGGCCGGGGAGACCCAGTACTTC
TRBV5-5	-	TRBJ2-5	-	CASSHPTVQETQYF	TGTGCCAGCAGCCACCCGACAGTTCAAGAGACCCAGTACTTC
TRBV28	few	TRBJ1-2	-	CASSLQVSNYGYTF	TGTGCCAGCAGTTTACAGGTTTCTAACTATGGCTACACCTTC
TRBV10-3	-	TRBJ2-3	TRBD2	CAISESKVLAGDTQYF	TGTGCCATCAGTGAGTCGAAGGTATTAGCGGGGGATACGCAGTATTTT
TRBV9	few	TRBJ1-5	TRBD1	CASSPTGGVQPQHF	TGTGCCAGCAGCCCTACAGGGGGCGTCCAGCCCCAGCATTTT
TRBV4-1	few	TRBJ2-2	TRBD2	CASSFEAGGNTGELFF	TGCGCCAGCAGTTTCGAAGCGGGGGGAAACACCGGGGAGCTGTTTTTT
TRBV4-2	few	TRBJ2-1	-	CASSQDRSFNNEQFF	TGTGCCAGCAGCCAAGATCGTTCTTTTAACAATGAGCAGTTCTTC
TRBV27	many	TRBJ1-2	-	CASSFSTPAIYGYTF	TGTGCCAGCAGTTTCTCCACTCCCGCCATTTATGGCTACACCTTC